These 30 T cell receptor beta chains originate from one sample sequenced in a study of beta chain features in type 1 diabetes. Expressed TCRB transcripts were sequenced after all isolated RNA was converted to cDNA. This table comes from immunoSEQ multiplex PCR, and its TCRdb copy is limited to in-frame clones, with some not included. This table has some 900,000 clones, about a sixth appearing once. The sequencing sample was made of naive CD4+ T cells from blood. The receptors stem from a woman younger than 35 in good health.

The rearrangement uses TRBV7-2 and TRBJ2-5; no clear D. V lost 1 base to trimming and J lost 4 bases, with 10 bases between them. The CDR3 consists of 14 residues. Germline CDR1 SGHTA, CDR2 FQGNSA. The CDR3: CASSLGEARETQYF. CDR3 coding DNA: TGTGCCAGCAGCTTAGGCGAAGCTCGAGAGACCCAGTACTTC.

This clone appeared a few times. Other DNA sequences from this sample encode an identical CDR3 as well. The V call is TRBV19, the J call TRBJ2-1, with D unresolved. Germline assignment: CDR1 LNHDA and CDR2 SQIVND (reference sequence). V was pared by 3 bases and J by 0 bases, with 9 bases between. The CDR3 length is 15 residues. This chain's CDR3 is CASSIGLSSYNEQFF. CDR3 DNA sequence: TGTGCCAGTAGTATTGGTCTGAGCTCCTACAATGAGCAGTTCTTC.

V is TRBV27 and J is TRBJ2-1; either TRBD1 or TRBD2 may fit D (5 bases each). CDR3 length: 16 residues. The germline V gene has CDR1 MNHEY and CDR2 SMNVEV (reference sequence). V was cut by 1 base and J by 7 bases, with 17 bases left in between. CDR3 in amino acids: CASSLFRGGTMNEQFF. The CDR3 DNA reads as TGTGCCAGCAGTTTATTTCGTGGGGGTACAATGAATGAGCAGTTCTTC.

This clone occurred a few times. The genes are TRBV28 and TRBJ1-5; D uncertain. The CDR3 has 13 residues. With 3 bases removed from V and 1 base from J, the gap between germline ends came to 4 bases. CDR1 and CDR2 (germline): MDHEN, SYDVKM. CDR3 sequence: CASSFLSNQPQHF. The DNA for the CDR3 is TGTGCCAGCAGTTTTCTAAGCAATCAGCCCCAGCATTTT.

This clone was detected only a few times. V usage is TRBV27 and J usage is TRBJ2-2; TRBD2 matches at 10 bases. The junction had 7 bases not matched to a gene; V was cut back by 6 bases and J by 3 bases. This CDR3 is 16 amino acids long. The germline V gene encodes CDR1 MNHEY and CDR2 SMNVEV (reference sequence). The CDR3 is CASRGLADLDTGELFF. In DNA form, the CDR3 reads TGTGCCAGCAGAGGACTAGCGGACCTAGACACCGGGGAGCTGTTTTTT.

There are a few counts of this clone. The CDR3 sequence: CAISVLAGGHNEQFF. CDR3 sequence (DNA): TGTGCCATCAGTGTTCTAGCGGGAGGGCACAATGAGCAGTTCTTC. This chain connects TRBV10-3 to TRBJ2-1; 12 bases agree with TRBD2. Germline CDR1 and CDR2: ENHRY and SYGVKD. This CDR3 region has 15 residues. After removal of 4 bases from V and 5 bases from J, the junction contained 3 bases not matched to a gene.

This clone turned up a few times. The chain couples TRBV21-1 to TRBJ2-3; the D segment call TRBD1 is taken from the table without a DNA check. TRBV21-1 is marked as a pseudogene. This CDR3 spans 16 amino acids. The CDR3 here is CASSKITGQETDTQYF. CDR3 DNA: TGTGCCAGCAGCAAAATAACAGGACAGGAGACAGATACGCAGTATTTT.

This clone has just a few counts. The same CDR3 can be traced to other DNA sequences in this sample. The chain links TRBV15 to TRBJ2-3; D is ambiguous. This CDR3 comprises 13 residues. Trimming took 0 bases from V and 6 from J, leaving 7 bases between them. Per the germline V gene, CDR1 is LNHNV and CDR2 is YYDKDF (reference sequence). Here the CDR3 DNA reads TGTGCCACCAGCAGAGACCCCGCGGATACGCAGTATTTT. It encodes CATSRDPADTQYF.

The rearrangement links TRBV2 to TRBJ2-1, with 7 bases matching TRBD2. The junction had 7 bases not matched to a gene; V was cut back by 6 bases and J by 2 bases. CDR1 and CDR2 from the germline V gene are SNHLY and FYNNEI. The CDR3 contains 15 residues. CDR3 residues: CASSWREWAYNEQFF. Written as DNA, the CDR3 is TGTGCCAGCAGCTGGCGGGAGTGGGCCTACAATGAGCAGTTCTTC.

This sequence joins TRBV6-5 and TRBJ2-2; TRBD2 is a possible D gene (5 bases). Trimming stripped 6 bases from V and 0 bases from J, with 11 bases between. Per the germline V gene, CDR1 is MNHEY and CDR2 is SVGAGI. There are 15 residues in the CDR3. CDR3 coding DNA: TGTGCCAGCAGCCCTAGGACTCCGAACACCGGGGAGCTGTTTTTT. Translation: CASSPRTPNTGELFF.

A few counts support this clone. The CDR3 loop reads CASSVAGGAIYEQYF. The CDR3 bases are TGTGCCAGCTCAGTAGCGGGGGGCGCGATTTACGAGCAGTACTTC. The V and J genes are TRBV18 and TRBJ2-7, with TRBD2 matching 10 bases. The CDR3 contains 15 residues. J was trimmed by 4 bases and V by 5 bases; bases with no gene match: 8. Germline CDR1 reads KGHSH; CDR2 reads LQKENI.

The chain couples TRBV7-2 to TRBJ2-5, with a tentative D call TRBD1 (5 bases). Looked up from germline, CDR1 is SGHTA and CDR2 is FQGNSA. V lost 8 bases, J lost 4 bases, and 20 bases lay in between. The CDR3 runs to 15 residues. The DNA of the CDR3 is TGTGCCAGCTCAAAAACCCAGGGTAGGGGAGAGACCCAGTACTTC. This encodes CASSKTQGRGETQYF.

The V gene is TRBV7-6, the J gene TRBJ2-1; D is unresolved. The CDR3 length is 16 residues. The germline gives CDR1 SGHVS, CDR2 FNYEAQ. The V end was cut by 1 base, the J end by 2 bases, with 12 bases between. The CDR3 loop reads CASSLVGISPYNEQFF. The CDR3, as DNA: TGTGCCAGCAGCTTAGTGGGAATCAGCCCCTACAATGAGCAGTTCTTC.

This clone was seen only a few times. The V and J genes are TRBV19 and TRBJ2-7; possibly TRBD2 for D (6 bases). The CDR3 runs 15 residues. Trimming pared 5 bases from V and 1 base from J, leaving 15 bases between. CDR1 and CDR2 from the germline V gene are LNHDA and SQIVND (reference sequence). CDR3 nucleotide sequence: TGTGCCAGTAGTCCATCTAGCGCTGGTTCCTACGAGCAGTACTTC. This codes for CASSPSSAGSYEQYF.

This clone was observed a handful of times. The chain combines TRBV11-2 with TRBJ1-2; possibly TRBD1 for D (5 bases). The germline V gene has CDR1 SGHAT and CDR2 FQNNGV. Trimming shortened V by 2 bases and J by 8 bases, and 9 bases separated the two germline ends. This CDR3 spans 12 amino acids. This chain's CDR3 is CASSLPGSGYTF. The CDR3 nucleotides read TGTGCCAGCAGCTTACCAGGGTCCGGCTACACCTTC. The variable domain in full, with the rest retrieved from reference TRBV11-2 and TRBJ1-2, is EAGVAQSPRYKIIEKRQSVAFWCNPISGHATLYWYQQILGQGPKLLIQFQNNGVVDDSQLPKDRFSAERLKGVDSTLKIQPAKLEDSAVYLCASSLPGSGYTFGSGTRLTVV.

This clone was recorded a few times. The rearrangement links TRBV20-1 to TRBJ2-5; D unclear. This CDR3 region has 11 residues. From germline, CDR1 is DFQATT and CDR2 SNEGSKA (reference sequence). V was trimmed by 4 bases and J by 5 bases, leaving 8 bases between them. The CDR3 coding sequence is TGCAGTGCTATGGAATCCGAGACCCAGTACTTC. Its protein product is CSAMESETQYF.

This clone was seen a handful of times. The V call is TRBV18, the J call TRBJ1-3; D is uncertain. Germline V lookup: CDR1 KGHSH, CDR2 LQKENI. CDR3 length equals 15 residues. V gave up 3 bases and J gave up 2 bases, with 11 bases separating them. DNA of the CDR3: TGTGCCAGCTCACCGCGGGTACCCACTGGAAACACCATATATTTT. Amino acids: CASSPRVPTGNTIYF. Complete variable domain (other parts from reference TRBV18 and TRBJ1-3): NAGVMQNPRHLVRRRGQEARLRCSPMKGHSHVYWYRQLPEEGLKFMVYLQKENIIDESGMPKERFSAEFPKEGPSILRIQQVVRGDSAAYFCASSPRVPTGNTIYFGEGSWLTVV.

Details on this clone: The same CDR3 is also encoded by other DNA sequences in this sample. CDR3 in amino acids: CASSPTSQETQYF. DNA for the CDR3: TGTGCCAGCTCACCAACTTCCCAAGAGACCCAGTACTTC. V gene TRBV18 combines with J gene TRBJ2-5, with unresolved D. Trimming took off 2 bases at V and 1 base at J, with 5 bases between the two ends. CDR3 length: 13 amino acids. CDR1 and CDR2 (germline): KGHSH, LQKENI.

This clone was observed a few times. The chain couples TRBV18 to TRBJ2-6; possible D gene TRBD1, 6 bases. Germline loops: CDR1 KGHSH, CDR2 LQKENI. The CDR3 totals 15 residues. Trimming removed 4 bases at V and 1 base at J, with 8 bases between. CDR3 region: CASSLQGSGANVLTF. In DNA form, the CDR3 reads TGTGCCAGCTCACTACAGGGTTCTGGGGCCAACGTCCTGACTTTC.

V and J are TRBV15 and TRBJ2-3; tentatively, D is TRBD2 (5 bases). V was cut by 2 bases and J by 2 bases, with 11 bases left in between. Germline V gene lookup returns CDR1 LNHNV and CDR2 YYDKDF (reference sequence). The CDR3 covers 15 residues. Here the CDR3 DNA reads TGTGCCACCAGCAGACGGACTGGATACACAGATACGCAGTATTTT. It specifies CATSRRTGYTDTQYF.

This clone was seen a few times. V gene TRBV27 combines with J gene TRBJ2-3; a weak D match, TRBD1 (6 bases). Germline V gives CDR1 MNHEY, CDR2 SMNVEV (reference sequence). The CDR3 is 15 amino acids. The V end lost 5 bases, the J end lost 5 bases, and 17 bases lay between the germline ends. The CDR3: CASSGFGKGVDTQYF. In DNA, the CDR3 is TGTGCCAGCAGTGGATTCGGGAAGGGGGTAGATACGCAGTATTTT.

This clone was recorded a few times. The V gene is TRBV5-8, the J gene TRBJ2-1; 11 bases match TRBD1. Looked up from germline, CDR1 is SGHTS and CDR2 is YDEGEE. V shed 5 bases, J shed 3 bases, and the junction held 7 bases outside the gene matches. This CDR3 spans 16 amino acids. The CDR3 bases are TGTGCCAGCAGTATAAGGACAGGGGGCAACTACAATGAGCAGTTCTTC. It translates to CASSIRTGGNYNEQFF.

The chain carries TRBV9 and TRBJ1-4; possibly TRBD1 for D (6 bases). The germline V and J ends were trimmed by 0 bases and 8 bases, with 17 bases remaining between them. CDR3 length: 16 residues. Looked up from germline, CDR1 is SGDLS and CDR2 is YYNGEE. CDR3: CASSVGQAAIREKLFF. CDR3 nucleotide sequence: TGTGCCAGCAGCGTAGGACAGGCCGCAATTCGGGAAAAACTGTTTTTT.

This clone showed up just a few times. The rearrangement links TRBV5-1 to TRBJ2-1; 8 nucleotides align to TRBD1. The junction had 9 bases not matched to a gene; V was cut back by 4 bases and J by 9 bases. CDR1 SGHRS and CDR2 YFSETQ come from the germline V gene. This CDR3 has 14 amino acids. The CDR3 bases are TGCGCCAGCAGCCCATGGACAGGGAGTGTTGAGCAGTTCTTC. It translates to CASSPWTGSVEQFF.

This clone was seen a handful of times. This rearrangement joins TRBV10-3 to TRBJ2-4; possible D gene TRBD1, 5 bases. V lost 2 bases to trimming and J lost 0 bases, with 11 bases between them. This CDR3 has 16 amino acids. Germline V gene data show CDR1 as ENHRY and CDR2 as SYGVKD. This CDR3 reads CAISEGQGIAKNIQYF. The DNA for the CDR3 is TGTGCCATCAGTGAGGGGCAGGGAATAGCCAAAAACATTCAGTACTTC.

The chain combines TRBV18 with TRBJ2-7; a possible D gene is TRBD1 (5 bases). The CDR3 loop spans 14 amino acids. Trimming cost V 1 base and J 2 bases, with 9 bases left between them. CDR1 KGHSH and CDR2 LQKENI come from the germline V gene. The CDR3 is CASSPLKDTYEQYF. The CDR3 region has the DNA TGTGCCAGCTCACCACTGAAGGACACCTACGAGCAGTACTTC.

The chain couples TRBV7-6 to TRBJ2-5; TRBD2 might be the D (6 bases). Germline V gene lookup returns CDR1 SGHVS and CDR2 FNYEAQ. The CDR3 is 13 amino acids. V lost 2 bases and J 8 bases, leaving 12 bases between the germline ends. This CDR3 reads CASSLHRRETQYF. In DNA form, the CDR3 reads TGTGCCAGCAGCTTACATAGGCGGGAAACCCAGTACTTC.

This sequence joins TRBV5-6 and TRBJ2-7; D is undetermined. V shed 1 base and J shed 3 bases, with 8 bases lying between them. This CDR3 spans 13 amino acids. Germline V gives CDR1 SGHDT, CDR2 YYEEEE. As DNA, the CDR3 is TGTGCCAGCAGCTTGAAATCGAGCTACGAGCAGTACTTC. This encodes CASSLKSSYEQYF.

The chain carries TRBV4-2 and TRBJ2-5; 9 bases are a match to TRBD2. V lost 1 base and J lost 0; bases outside the gene matches: 3. The CDR3 is 16 residues long. Germline CDR1 LGHNA, CDR2 YNFKEQ. The CDR3 region has the DNA TGTGCCAGCAGCCAAGGGGCTAGCGGGAACCAAGAGACCCAGTACTTC. It codes for CASSQGASGNQETQYF.

The sample holds a few counts of this clone. The V gene is TRBV28, the J gene TRBJ1-4; 7 bases align to TRBD1. The CDR3 spans 15 residues. Germline trimming cut 5 bases from V and 2 bases from J; bases unmatched to any gene: 5. The germline V gene has CDR1 MDHEN and CDR2 SYDVKM. For the CDR3, the DNA is TGTGCCAGCAGTGCCAGACAGGGCACTAATGAAAAACTGTTTTTT. Protein product: CASSARQGTNEKLFF. Variable domain in full (rest from reference TRBV28 and TRBJ1-4): DVKVTQSSRYLVKRTGEKVFLECVQDMDHENMFWYRQDPGLGLRLIYFSYDVKMKEKGDIPEGYSVSREKKERFSLILESASTNQTSMYLCASSARQGTNEKLFFGSGTQLSVL.